The present T cell receptor (beta chain) was sequenced within a study of T cell responses to AZD1222 COVID-19 vaccine. Germline loops: CDR1 MGHDK, CDR2 SYGVNS. Deletions cut 4 bases from V and 1 base from J, with 4 bases between. CDR3 length: 12 residues. The method was immunoSEQ multiplex PCR; TCRdb's version includes in-frame clones alone and lacks a portion of them. This sample has roughly 150,000 clones; just over 90% occur once, and the top ten carry around 2.1%. The material was peripheral blood, obtained 28 days after the second AZD1222 dose. This TCR was sampled from an adult who received the AZD1222 COVID-19 vaccine. This chain uses TRBV25-1 with TRBJ1-1, with no clear D. CDR3 coding DNA: TGTGCCAGCAGTGCGGGGAACACTGAAGCTTTCTTT. This sequence encodes CASSAGNTEAFF.